This TCR beta chain was captured in a study of human T cells and chemical hapten exposure. TCRdb fed the RACE reads into MiXCR, producing one record per CDR3 protein. The data show more than 95,000 distinct CDR3 sequences, over 10% seen once. This CDR3 contains 11 residues. The germline gives CDR1 DFQATT, CDR2 SNEGSKA (reference sequence). V was shortened by 5 bases and J by 13 bases, with 15 bases between the two germline ends. The time point is: patch test 1, 2 weeks after DPC sensitization. Treatment reported: therapeutic diphenylcyclopropenone sensitization with weekly scalp DPC. The chain couples TRBV20-1 to TRBJ2-1; TRBD1 might be the D (6 bases). The source was whole blood, collected in connection with sensitization to the hapten diphenylcyclopropenone (DPC). The source of this sequence is a woman aged 45-65 years with alopecia areata. Some clones in this sample may be carry-over from other donors' samples. CDR3 sequence reads: CSAPQGPGQFF. The CDR3 nucleotides are TGCAGTGCTCCACAGGGCCCCGGTCAGTTCTTC.